These 23 T cell receptor beta chains were sequenced from one sample in a study of cytotoxic CD8 clonotypes in ibrutinib-treated CLL (TCRdb year 2021). The sample's time point label, decoded: progressive disease on ibrutinib. The library came from the immunoSEQ multiplex PCR assay. Entries here come from immuneACCESS through TCRdb and include only in-frame sequences with V and J called. Some clones fail to appear in such tables; in the studies checked, an unresolved V gene covers under half of the shortfall, and the cause of the remainder is unknown. The sample table lists 250,000 to 350,000 clones, approximately 76% of them with a count of one. About 5.3% of the sample lies in the top ten. Sequenced material: PBMCs, taken at disease progression, from a patient treated with ibrutinib. Receptor source: a human donor with chronic lymphocytic leukemia.

This clone was observed a handful of times. J is TRBJ2-7 and V is TRBV6-1; D remains unclear. Trimming pared 10 bases from V and 5 bases from J, leaving 9 bases between. The CDR3 contains 10 residues. Germline V lookup: CDR1 MNHNS, CDR2 SASEGT. The CDR3: CATRSDEQYF. The CDR3, as DNA: TGTGCCACCCGGAGCGACGAGCAGTACTTC.

The V gene is TRBV18, the J gene TRBJ2-3; 9 bases are a match to TRBD2. V shed 0 bases, J shed 2 bases, and the junction held 6 bases outside the gene matches. The CDR3 consists of 17 residues. CDR1 is KGHSH and CDR2 is LQKENI in the germline V gene. Here the CDR3 reads CASSPPIAGAYTDTQYF. In nucleotides, the CDR3 is TGTGCCAGCTCACCACCTATAGCGGGGGCTTACACAGATACGCAGTATTTT. The complete variable domain, with remaining parts taken from reference TRBV18 and TRBJ2-3, reads NAGVMQNPRHLVRRRGQEARLRCSPMKGHSHVYWYRQLPEEGLKFMVYLQKENIIDESGMPKERFSAEFPKEGPSILRIQQVVRGDSAAYFCASSPPIAGAYTDTQYFGPGTRLTVL.

In its sample, this clone was seen once. The V gene is TRBV7-6, the J gene TRBJ1-1; 9 nucleotides agree with TRBD1. Germline V lookup: CDR1 SGHVS, CDR2 FNYEAQ. Losses at the gene ends were 5 bases for V and 4 bases for J; bases not matched to a gene: 5. The CDR3 is 14 residues long. The CDR3: CASSNRGLGTEAFF. CDR3 in DNA: TGTGCCAGCAGCAACAGGGGGCTGGGCACTGAAGCTTTCTTT.

The chain carries TRBV7-8 and TRBJ2-7; maybe TRBD2 (6 bases). Trimming removed 5 bases at V and 6 bases at J, with 20 bases between. Germline V lookup: CDR1 SGHVS, CDR2 FQNEAQ. The CDR3 loop spans 15 amino acids. The CDR3 bases are TGTGCCAGCAGCCCGTCTGGGGGGTGGGGCGCCGAGCAGTACTTC. Protein sequence: CASSPSGGWGAEQYF.

The V call is TRBV27, the J call TRBJ2-1; 9 bases are a match to TRBD2. Germline V lookup: CDR1 MNHEY, CDR2 SMNVEV (reference sequence). V shed 2 bases and J 6 bases; nucleotides not matched to a gene: 14. The CDR3 has 18 residues. CDR3 nucleotides: TGTGCCAGCAGTTTAAGGTCGACGAGGACTAGCGTAATCAATGAGCAGTTCTTC. The encoded protein is CASSLRSTRTSVINEQFF.

The genes are TRBV4-2 and TRBJ1-6, with D unclear. V gave up 3 bases and J gave up 4 bases, with 16 bases separating them. The germline gives CDR1 LGHNA, CDR2 YNFKEQ. The CDR3 contains 17 residues. CDR3 bases: TGTGCCAGCAGCCATGTCCCCCCATGGAGTTATAATTCACCCCTCCACTTT. Translating it yields CASSHVPPWSYNSPLHF.

The rearrangement links TRBV2 to TRBJ1-2; D call uncertain. Germline V gene data show CDR1 as SNHLY and CDR2 as FYNNEI. V was cut by 1 base and J by 8 bases, with 23 bases left in between. The CDR3 length is 17 residues. The CDR3 coding sequence is TGTGCCAGCAGTGAAGATGGTTTGACCGGTCGTTCGGGAGGCTACACCTTC. This codes for CASSEDGLTGRSGGYTF.

This clone was counted once. The chain joins TRBV6-6 to TRBJ2-1; D call uncertain. The CDR3 loop spans 12 amino acids. Trimming removed 2 bases from V and 6 bases from J, with 5 bases in between. Germline values: CDR1 MNHNY, CDR2 SVGAGI (reference sequence). The CDR3 nucleotides are TGTGCCAGCAGTTACAGGGTCAATGAGCAGTTCTTC. It specifies CASSYRVNEQFF.

CDR3 DNA: TGTGCCAGCAGCCTTTACTCCGGGACCCTCCGTCCGGTAGGGTCACCCCTCCACTTT. Protein product: CASSLYSGTLRPVGSPLHF. V usage is TRBV27 and J usage is TRBJ1-6, with D possibly matching TRBD1 (5 bases). V was shortened by 6 bases and J by 10 bases, with 31 bases between the two germline ends. The CDR3 loop spans 19 amino acids. The germline V gene encodes CDR1 MNHEY and CDR2 SMNVEV (reference sequence).

As to this clone: A much larger clone lies one base from this, so it may be a read error. The rearrangement joins TRBV6-5 to TRBJ2-5; no definite D call. The CDR3 runs to 11 residues. V lost 6 bases, J lost 3 bases, and 5 bases lay in between. Germline CDR1 MNHEY, CDR2 SVGAGI. The CDR3 bases are TGTGCCAGCAGCCTCGAAGAGACCCAGTACTTC. Its translation: CASSLEETQYF.

The V call is TRBV10-2, the J call TRBJ1-1, with D perhaps matching TRBD1 (6 bases). CDR3 length: 14 residues. The V and J ends lost 2 bases and 1 base respectively, with 8 bases between them. The germline V gene has CDR1 WSHSY and CDR2 SAAADI. The CDR3 bases are TGCGCCAGCAGTGAGAACAGGGCGAACACTGAAGCTTTCTTT. Encoded protein: CASSENRANTEAFF.

The J gene is TRBJ1-2, the V gene TRBV27, with TRBD1 matching 7 bases. Germline CDR1 MNHEY, CDR2 SMNVEV (reference sequence). The V gene end was trimmed by 6 bases and the J gene end by 9 bases; junction bases not matched to a gene: 7. There are 12 residues in the CDR3. CDR3 nucleotides: TGTGCCAGCAGCCGGACAGGCCTGCGCTACACCTTC. It is translated as CASSRTGLRYTF.

V and J are TRBV6-1 and TRBJ2-7; 9 bases are a match to TRBD2. Trimming took 3 bases from V and 2 from J; bases not matched to a gene: 5. Germline V gene lookup returns CDR1 MNHNS and CDR2 SASEGT. The CDR3 totals 15 residues. The CDR3 here is CASSEVVAGAYEQYF. The CDR3 DNA sequence: TGTGCCAGCAGTGAGGTGGTAGCGGGAGCCTACGAGCAGTACTTC.

This clone came up a few times. The V call is TRBV27, the J call TRBJ2-5; no firm D call. Per germline, CDR1 MNHEY and CDR2 SMNVEV (reference sequence). V was trimmed by 2 bases and J by 7 bases, leaving 20 bases between them. The CDR3 spans 16 residues. For the CDR3, the DNA is TGTGCCAGCAGTTTAAGGTTGGCTTATTCTGAGGTGACCCAGTACTTC. It codes for CASSLRLAYSEVTQYF.

The V call is TRBV9, the J call TRBJ2-3, with 10 bases fitting TRBD2. Unmatched junction bases numbered 7, after V lost 0 bases and J lost 6 bases. The CDR3 is 16 amino acids. Germline CDR1 is SGDLS and CDR2 is YYNGEE. CDR3 DNA: TGTGCCAGCAGCGTAGTCCCAGCGGGGGGGTGGGATACGCAGTATTTT. It specifies CASSVVPAGGWDTQYF.

The chain couples TRBV7-9 to TRBJ2-7; D perhaps matches TRBD2 (7 bases). Trimming removed 5 bases from V and 6 bases from J, with 11 bases in between. The CDR3 has 12 residues. Germline CDR1 and CDR2: SEHNR and FQNEAQ (reference sequence). CDR3 DNA: TGTGCCAGCAGCGGGCGGGGGCCCGAGCAGTACTTC. Protein sequence: CASSGRGPEQYF.

The chain employs TRBV10-3 and TRBJ2-2; TRBD2 agrees at 10 bases. The J segment lost 6 bases and the V segment lost 10 bases, leaving 11 bases of the junction unmatched. The germline V gene has CDR1 ENHRY and CDR2 SYGVKD. This CDR3 contains 15 residues. The CDR3 DNA is TGTGCCAGCCAGCGGGAGGGCCCATGGGCCGGGGAGCTGTTTTTT. This encodes CASQREGPWAGELFF.

Concerning this clone: One junction end does not reproduce the germline sequence, and a read error may be involved. The chain is built from TRBV9 and TRBJ2-3; the D gene is possibly TRBD2 (5 bases). The CDR3 is 16 amino acids. The V gene's germline CDR1 is SGDLS and CDR2 YYNGEE. The CDR3 DNA follows: TGTGCCAGCAGCGTACGCGGCGGATCTAGCACAGATACACAGTATTTT. Protein: CASSVRGGSSTDTQYF.

This sequence joins TRBV7-3 and TRBJ1-2, with a tentative D call TRBD1 (5 bases). The CDR3 is 13 amino acids. V lost 1 base and J lost 7, with 10 bases in between. Germline assignment: CDR1 SGHTA and CDR2 FQGTGA. CDR3 nucleotides: TGTGCCAGCAGCTTAAGTAGGGGAGGTGGCTACACCTTC. Encoded protein: CASSLSRGGGYTF.

The CDR3, as DNA: TGTGCCAGCAGCTCAACCCCGACAGGGAAGAGCAATCAGCCCCAGCATTTT. Amino acids: CASSSTPTGKSNQPQHF. The rearrangement uses TRBV11-2 and TRBJ1-5; TRBD1 agrees at 7 bases. The CDR3 loop spans 17 amino acids. V was clipped by 4 bases and J by 1 base; unmatched bases: 10. CDR1 is SGHAT, CDR2 FQNNGV, per germline.

V and J are TRBV7-3 and TRBJ1-2; the D is unclear. Trimming removed 6 bases at V and 1 base at J, with 9 bases between. The germline CDR1 and CDR2 sequences are SGHTA and FQGTGA. This CDR3 region has 13 residues. The CDR3, as DNA: TGTGCCAGCAGACCGACTTTTAACTATGGCTACACCTTC. Residues: CASRPTFNYGYTF.

V usage is TRBV7-9 and J usage is TRBJ1-2; TRBD1 agrees at 7 bases. Germline loops: CDR1 SEHNR, CDR2 FQNEAQ (reference sequence). Losses at the gene ends were 1 base for V and 3 bases for J; bases not matched to a gene: 14. This CDR3 is 18 amino acids long. This chain's CDR3 is CASSLVRATGSWDYGYTF. As DNA, the CDR3 is TGTGCCAGCAGCTTAGTGAGGGCGACAGGGAGCTGGGACTATGGCTACACCTTC.

The gene calls are TRBV20-1 and TRBJ2-1; no reliable D call. Deletions cut 5 bases from V and 8 bases from J, with 7 bases between. The CDR3 totals 10 residues. Germline CDR1 reads DFQATT; CDR2 reads SNEGSKA (reference sequence). DNA of the CDR3: TGCAGTGCTTCAATCTATGAGCAGTTCTTC. Amino acid sequence: CSASIYEQFF.